These 32 T cell receptor beta chains were all obtained from the same sample, sequenced in a study of glioma-infiltrating T cells. Amplification of TCR alpha and beta CDR3 regions from RNA used iRepertoire nested multiplex PCR. TCRdb re-called the multiplex PCR reads through MiXCR, storing one row per CDR3 protein. The sample includes around 350,000 distinct CDR3 sequences, 41% of them seen just once. Material for sequencing was glioma tissue, nonneoplastic brain tissue, or PBMCs (not recorded which). All receptors derive from a human donor with low-grade glioma or glioblastoma, undergoing nonglioma brain surgery, or in good health (not recorded which).

The sample holds many counts of this clonotype. This rearrangement joins TRBV27 to TRBJ2-7, with D uncertain. The CDR3 consists of 11 residues. Germline CDR1 MNHEY, CDR2 SMNVEV (reference sequence). V dropped 5 bases and J dropped 5 bases, with 7 bases sitting between them. CDR3 region: CASSEGNEQYF. DNA of the CDR3: TGTGCCAGCAGTGAAGGAAACGAGCAGTACTTC.

V and J are TRBV19 and TRBJ1-1; possibly TRBD1 for D (6 bases). The CDR3 runs to 13 residues. The germline gives CDR1 LNHDA, CDR2 SQIVND (reference sequence). Trimming took off 0 bases at V and 7 bases at J, with 9 bases between the two ends. The CDR3: CASSIDGQLEAFF. The CDR3 DNA is TGTGCCAGTAGTATAGATGGACAGCTTGAAGCTTTCTTT.

This clonotype was detected only a few times. This chain links TRBV6-1 with TRBJ1-5; 12 bases align to TRBD1. The CDR3 is made up of 15 amino acids. Germline loops: CDR1 MNHNS, CDR2 SASEGT. V shed 7 bases and J 3 bases; nucleotides not matched to a gene: 4. Here the CDR3 DNA reads TGTGCCAGCACTCGGGACAGGGGGCTCAATCAGCCCCAGCATTTT. It translates to CASTRDRGLNQPQHF.

Ten or more counts support this clonotype. The rearrangement links TRBV27 to TRBJ1-2, with 7 bases lining up with TRBD1. The CDR3 has 15 amino acids. The J segment lost 2 bases and the V segment lost 5 bases, leaving 8 bases of the junction unmatched. CDR1 is MNHEY, CDR2 SMNVEV, per germline (reference sequence). The CDR3 here is CASSPGTALNYGYTF. In DNA form, the CDR3 reads TGTGCCAGCAGTCCCGGGACAGCCTTAAACTATGGCTACACCTTC.

This clonotype has more than one count but fewer than ten. Written as DNA, the CDR3 is TGTGCCAGCAGCTTAGGTCCGGGAGGGCCTTCCGAGCAGTACTTC. Protein product: CASSLGPGGPSEQYF. This chain joins TRBV7-2 and TRBJ2-7, with 8 bases matching TRBD2. This CDR3 is built from 15 residues. The germline V gene encodes CDR1 SGHTA and CDR2 FQGNSA. With 1 base clipped from V and 6 bases from J, the junction kept 8 bases outside the gene matches.

This clonotype was detected a few times. V and J are TRBV20-1 and TRBJ2-1; 11 bases are shared with TRBD2. CDR1 is DFQATT, CDR2 SNEGSKA, per germline (reference sequence). This CDR3 contains 16 residues. The V gene end was trimmed by 1 base and the J gene end by 2 bases; junction bases not matched to a gene: 4. The CDR3 reads CSARASGRNTYNEQFF. DNA for the CDR3: TGCAGTGCTAGAGCTAGCGGGAGGAACACCTACAATGAGCAGTTCTTC.

The chain carries TRBV10-3 and TRBJ2-1, with 11 bases lining up with TRBD1. In germline, CDR1 is ENHRY, CDR2 SYGVKD. The CDR3 extends over 14 amino acids. With 9 bases clipped from V and 6 bases from J, the junction kept 7 bases outside the gene matches. The CDR3 DNA sequence: TGTGCCATAGGACAGGGGGCCCTTAGCAATGAGCAGTTCTTC. This encodes CAIGQGALSNEQFF.

The chain couples TRBV20-1 to TRBJ2-1; tentative D call: TRBD2 (6 bases). V lost 1 base to trimming and J lost 6 bases, with 13 bases between them. Germline CDR1 is DFQATT and CDR2 is SNEGSKA (reference sequence). The CDR3 is 14 residues long. CDR3 nucleotides: TGCAGTGCTAGAGTGTTAGCGGCGACCAATGAGCAGTTCTTC. This encodes CSARVLAATNEQFF.

This clonotype was seen a handful of times. V is TRBV4-1 and J is TRBJ2-7; no clear D. V dropped 0 bases and J dropped 0 bases, with 6 bases sitting between them. Germline V gene data show CDR1 as MGHRA and CDR2 as YSYEKL. The CDR3 contains 14 residues. CDR3: CASSQDWVSYEQYF. The CDR3 nucleotides read TGCGCCAGCAGCCAAGACTGGGTCTCCTACGAGCAGTACTTC.

The V gene is TRBV28, the J gene TRBJ2-3, with 7 bases fitting TRBD1. V was pared by 1 base and J by 6 bases, with 7 bases of the junction left unmatched. Germline CDR1 MDHEN, CDR2 SYDVKM. The CDR3 contains 15 residues. CDR3 loop: CASSLYRQGTDTQYF. The CDR3 bases are TGTGCCAGCAGTTTATACAGACAGGGTACCGATACGCAGTATTTT.

The chain uses TRBV12-3 or TRBV12-4 and TRBJ1-3; D gene ambiguous. This CDR3 has 14 residues. Trimming shortened V by 3 bases and J by 4 bases, and 10 bases separated the two germline ends. The CDR3 DNA sequence: TGTGCCAGCAGTTTTAGTCCGCGAGGAAACACCATATATTTT. Translated: CASSFSPRGNTIYF.

The chain is built from TRBV27 and TRBJ1-2, with a tentative D call TRBD1 (6 bases). V dropped 6 bases and J dropped 8 bases, with 19 bases sitting between them. This CDR3 is 14 amino acids long. CDR1 is MNHEY, CDR2 SMNVEV, per germline (reference sequence). The CDR3 sequence is CASSLEEQGQGYTF. The CDR3 DNA sequence: TGTGCCAGCAGCTTAGAGGAACAGGGCCAAGGCTACACCTTC.

This clonotype was detected many times. The chain is built from TRBV20-1 and TRBJ2-5, with 7 nucleotides matching TRBD2. The J segment lost 2 bases and the V segment lost 3 bases, leaving 3 bases of the junction unmatched. The CDR3 is 13 residues long. In germline, CDR1 is DFQATT, CDR2 SNEGSKA (reference sequence). The CDR3 here is CSARDGRQETQYF. CDR3 DNA: TGCAGTGCTAGGGACGGGAGGCAAGAGACCCAGTACTTC.

Comment on this clonotype: This may arise from a read error, as a much more abundant clone is one base away. The rearrangement joins TRBV6-8 to TRBJ2-1, with 11 bases lining up with TRBD2. CDR3 size: 16 residues. The V gene's germline CDR1 is MNHGY and CDR2 SAAAGT. V shed 4 bases and J 12 bases; nucleotides not matched to a gene: 14. CDR3 bases: TGTGCCAGCAGTTGCCCGACTAGCGGGATCTTGCGTTTGCAGTTCTTC. Translated: CASSCPTSGILRLQFF.

V and J are TRBV4-2 and TRBJ2-7; TRBD2 aligns across 7 bases. CDR1 and CDR2 from the germline V gene are LGHNA and YNFKEQ. CDR3 size: 16 residues. The V gene end was trimmed by 1 base and the J gene end by 6 bases; junction bases not matched to a gene: 12. This chain's CDR3 is CASSQVAWEGGGEQYF. In nucleotides, the CDR3 is TGTGCCAGCAGCCAAGTAGCATGGGAGGGCGGGGGCGAGCAGTACTTC.

Comments on this clonotype: The CDR3 carries no conserved terminal phenylalanine or tryptophan, so it likely arises from a read error. The chain recombines TRBV20-1 with TRBJ2-7, with D maybe TRBD2 (5 bases). This CDR3 spans 13 amino acids. From germline, CDR1 is DFQATT and CDR2 SNEGSKA (reference sequence). V lost 7 bases and J 5 bases, leaving 18 bases between the germline ends. The CDR3 nucleotides are TGCAGTGGGCGGCGGGCCGCTGGGAACGAGCAGTACCTC. It is translated as CSGRRAAGNEQYL.

As regards this clonotype: No conserved phenylalanine or tryptophan ends this CDR3, so it is likely a read error. The chain couples TRBV24-1 to TRBJ2-3, with TRBD1 as a possible D gene (6 bases). The CDR3 spans 15 residues. CDR1 is KGHDR and CDR2 is SFDVKD in the germline V gene. V shed 0 bases and J shed 2 bases, with 8 bases lying between them. The CDR3, as DNA: TGTGCCACCAGTGATTTGTGGGACACCACAGATACGCAGTATCTT. It is translated as CATSDLWDTTDTQYL.

As to this clonotype: The junction shows a germline mismatch at one end, possibly a read error. The chain is built from TRBV28 and TRBJ1-1; D gene unclear. The CDR3 consists of 15 residues. Germline V gene lookup returns CDR1 MDHEN and CDR2 SYDVKM. The CDR3 nucleotides are TGTGCCAGCAGTTTTCTCTCGGGAGGTATCACTGGAGCTTTCTTT. This codes for CASSFLSGGITGAFF.

With respect to this clonotype: The junction does not match germline at one end; this may be a read error. The J gene is TRBJ2-5, the V gene TRBV7-9; a weak D match, TRBD1 (6 bases). CDR3 length: 15 amino acids. Per germline, CDR1 SEHNR and CDR2 FQNEAQ (reference sequence). DNA of the CDR3: TGTGCCAGCAGCTTAGCAGCAGGGGTAGTGGAGACCCATTACTTC. Its protein product is CASSLAAGVVETHYF. The full variable domain, rest sourced from reference TRBV7-9 and TRBJ2-5, is DTGVSQNPRHKITKRGQNVTFRCDPISEHNRLYWYRQTLGQGPEFLTYFQNEAQLEKSRLLSDRFSAERPKGSFSTLEIQRTEQGDSAMYLCASSLAAGVVETHYFGPGTRLLVL.

With regard to this clonotype: As the CDR3 is not closed by the conserved phenylalanine or tryptophan, this likely results from a read error. This chain links TRBV7-2 with TRBJ2-7; TRBD2 aligns across 8 bases. V shed 3 bases and J 6 bases; nucleotides not matched to a gene: 13. The germline CDR1 and CDR2 sequences are SGHTA and FQGNSA. This CDR3 is 16 amino acids long. This CDR3 reads CASSLGLAGLLREQYL. CDR3 nucleotide sequence: TGTGCCAGCAGCTTGGGCCTAGCGGGCCTCCTCCGCGAGCAGTACCTC.

For this clonotype: A junction end diverges from the germline sequence, so it may reflect a read error. This chain connects TRBV10-3 to TRBJ1-1; no reliable D call. CDR1 ENHRY and CDR2 SYGVKD come from the germline V gene. This CDR3 region has 14 residues. CDR3 sequence reads: CALSYDDVNTEAFF. As DNA, the CDR3 is TGTGCCCTCAGTTATGACGATGTGAACACTGAGGCTTTCTTT.

For this clonotype: A much larger clone lies a single base off, so this may be a read error. The chain has TRBV28 and TRBJ2-7; TRBD1 matches 7 bases. Germline V gene lookup returns CDR1 MDHEN and CDR2 SYDVKM. V was clipped by 8 bases and J by 7 bases; unmatched bases: 8. The CDR3 covers 12 residues. The CDR3 DNA sequence: TGTGCCAGCCCTAAAGAGGGGGCGGAGCAGTACTTC. Protein product: CASPKEGAEQYF.

The rearrangement joins TRBV7-2 to TRBJ2-5; tentatively, D is TRBD2 (6 bases). V lost 5 bases to trimming and J lost 9 bases, with 19 bases between them. Germline-derived CDR1 and CDR2 are SGHTA and FQGNSA. CDR3 length equals 14 residues. For the CDR3, the DNA is TGTGCCAGCAGCGGGTCGGGACTGCAGTCCGCCCAGTACTTC. Residues: CASSGSGLQSAQYF.

This clonotype turned up a few times. The rearrangement uses TRBV4-1 and TRBJ1-1, with 8 bases fitting TRBD1. Trimming removed 4 bases from V and 4 bases from J; junction bases left unmatched: 5. The CDR3 sequence is 14 residues long. In germline, CDR1 is MGHRA, CDR2 YSYEKL. CDR3: CASSPTGAVTEAFF. Here the CDR3 DNA reads TGCGCCAGCAGCCCGACAGGGGCAGTCACTGAAGCTTTCTTT.

With regard to this clonotype: A much more abundant neighbour one base away suggests this may be a read error. As the CDR3 is not closed by the conserved phenylalanine or tryptophan, this likely results from a read error. The gene calls are TRBV27 and TRBJ1-1; 7 nucleotides agree with TRBD1. J gave up 4 bases and V 4 bases, and 3 bases lay outside the gene matches. Germline loops: CDR1 MNHEY, CDR2 SMNVEV (reference sequence). The CDR3 runs to 13 residues. The DNA for the CDR3 is TGTGCCAGCAGTTCCACAGGGGCCACTGAAGCTTTCCTT. Amino acid sequence: CASSSTGATEAFL.

The chain employs TRBV20-1 and TRBJ1-1; D remains ambiguous. The CDR3 length is 11 residues. V lost 3 bases and J lost 4, with 6 bases in between. Germline V gives CDR1 DFQATT, CDR2 SNEGSKA (reference sequence). The CDR3 nucleotides are TGCAGTGCTAGGAAAGTCACTGAAGCTTTCTTT. This codes for CSARKVTEAFF.

This clonotype was recorded a few times. The chain uses TRBV4-1 and TRBJ2-1; D call uncertain. Trimming left V 1 base short and J 4 bases short, with 8 bases between. CDR1 and CDR2 (germline): MGHRA, YSYEKL. This CDR3 is 14 amino acids long. The CDR3 region is CASSQAQVYNEQFF. The CDR3 DNA is TGCGCCAGCAGCCAAGCCCAGGTGTACAATGAGCAGTTCTTC.

The J gene is TRBJ2-2, the V gene TRBV2; the match to TRBD1 covers 9 bases. This CDR3 is built from 15 residues. Trimming took 7 bases from V and 5 from J; bases not matched to a gene: 8. Germline values: CDR1 SNHLY, CDR2 FYNNEI. The CDR3 coding sequence is TGTGCCAGCATAGGGGGACAGGGAGATACCGGGGAGCTGTTTTTT. This sequence encodes CASIGGQGDTGELFF.

This clonotype was counted ten times or more. The V gene is TRBV27, the J gene TRBJ2-3, with D unclear. CDR3 length equals 17 residues. CDR1 MNHEY and CDR2 SMNVEV come from the germline V gene (reference sequence). The germline V and J ends were trimmed by 5 bases and 0 bases, with 18 bases remaining between them. CDR3 residues: CASSPHWSPASTDTQYF. The DNA of the CDR3 is TGTGCCAGCAGTCCCCACTGGAGTCCAGCTAGCACAGATACGCAGTATTTT.

This clonotype showed up many times. The chain combines TRBV20-1 with TRBJ2-5; 8 nucleotides line up with TRBD2. The CDR3 is 13 amino acids. Germline lookup yields CDR1 DFQATT and CDR2 SNEGSKA (reference sequence). V lost 3 bases and J lost 5; bases outside the gene matches: 5. The CDR3 is CSASRAGAETQYF. The CDR3 nucleotides read TGCAGTGCTAGTAGAGCGGGAGCGGAGACCCAGTACTTC.

In regard to this clonotype: The germline gene is not matched at one end of the junction; a read error may be the cause. The chain carries TRBV20-1 and TRBJ2-3; tentative D call: TRBD1 (5 bases). CDR3 length: 13 amino acids. Germline V CDR1 and CDR2: DFQATT, SNEGSKA (reference sequence). The CDR3 coding sequence is TGCAGTGCTATCACAGGTTGGGAAGATACGCGGTATTTT. It specifies CSAITGWEDTRYF.

V gene TRBV19 combines with J gene TRBJ1-5; D is ambiguous. Germline lookup yields CDR1 LNHDA and CDR2 SQIVND (reference sequence). Trimming shortened V by 5 bases and J by 4 bases, and 12 bases separated the two germline ends. The CDR3 contains 14 residues. For the CDR3, the DNA is TGTGCCAGTAGTCTAGGACCGATTAATCAGCCCCAGCATTTT. Its translation is CASSLGPINQPQHF.